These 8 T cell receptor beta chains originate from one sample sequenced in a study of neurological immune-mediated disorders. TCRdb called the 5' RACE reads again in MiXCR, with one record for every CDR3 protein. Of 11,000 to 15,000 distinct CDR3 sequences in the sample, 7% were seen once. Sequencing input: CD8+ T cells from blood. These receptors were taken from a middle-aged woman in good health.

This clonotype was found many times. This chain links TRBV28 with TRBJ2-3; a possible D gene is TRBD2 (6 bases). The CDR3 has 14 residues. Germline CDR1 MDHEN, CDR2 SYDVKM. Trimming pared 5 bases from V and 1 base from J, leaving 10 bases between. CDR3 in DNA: TGTGCCAGCAGTGTGGGGGGACGCACAGATACGCAGTATTTT. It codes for CASSVGGRTDTQYF.

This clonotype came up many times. DNA for the CDR3: TGCGCCAGCAGTGGGGGACAGTCGGGGGATCAGCCCCAGCATTTT. Its translation is CASSGGQSGDQPQHF. This sequence joins TRBV10-2 and TRBJ1-5; 7 bases align to TRBD1. V shed 4 bases, J shed 5 bases, and the junction held 8 bases outside the gene matches. The CDR3 has 15 residues. The V gene's germline CDR1 is WSHSY and CDR2 SAAADI.

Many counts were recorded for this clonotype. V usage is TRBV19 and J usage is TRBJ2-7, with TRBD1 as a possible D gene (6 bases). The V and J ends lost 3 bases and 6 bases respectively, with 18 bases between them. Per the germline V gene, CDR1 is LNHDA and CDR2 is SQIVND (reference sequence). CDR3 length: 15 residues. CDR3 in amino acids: CASSIRGQAELEQYF. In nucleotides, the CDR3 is TGTGCCAGTAGTATTAGGGGACAAGCGGAACTCGAGCAGTACTTC.

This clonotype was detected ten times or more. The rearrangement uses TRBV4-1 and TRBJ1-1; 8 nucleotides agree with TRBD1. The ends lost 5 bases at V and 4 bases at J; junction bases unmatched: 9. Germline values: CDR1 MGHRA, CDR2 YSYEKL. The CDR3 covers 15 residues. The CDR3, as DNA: TGCGCCAGCAGCACCAGACAGGGGACGACCACTGAAGCTTTCTTT. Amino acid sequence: CASSTRQGTTTEAFF.

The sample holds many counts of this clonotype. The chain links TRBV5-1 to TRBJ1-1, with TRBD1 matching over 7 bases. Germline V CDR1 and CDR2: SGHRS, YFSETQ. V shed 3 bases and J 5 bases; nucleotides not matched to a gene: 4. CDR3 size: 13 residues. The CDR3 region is CASSYDRATEAFF. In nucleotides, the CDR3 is TGCGCCAGCAGCTACGACAGGGCAACTGAAGCTTTCTTT. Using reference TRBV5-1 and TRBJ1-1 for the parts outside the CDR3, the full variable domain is KAGVTQTPRYLIKTRGQQVTLSCSPISGHRSVSWYQQTPGQGLQFLFEYFSETQRNKGNFPGRFSGRQFSNSRSEMNVSTLELGDSALYLCASSYDRATEAFFGQGTRLTVV.

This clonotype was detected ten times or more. The CDR3 DNA reads TGCGCCAGCAGATGGGCAGGGGGCCTAGGACTAGCCCCCCACGAGCAGTACTTC. The encoded protein is CASRWAGGLGLAPHEQYF. The V and J genes are TRBV5-1 and TRBJ2-7, with D perhaps being TRBD1 or TRBD2 (8 bases each). Germline V lookup: CDR1 SGHRS, CDR2 YFSETQ. The CDR3 is 18 residues long. V lost 5 bases and J lost 5, with 29 bases in between.

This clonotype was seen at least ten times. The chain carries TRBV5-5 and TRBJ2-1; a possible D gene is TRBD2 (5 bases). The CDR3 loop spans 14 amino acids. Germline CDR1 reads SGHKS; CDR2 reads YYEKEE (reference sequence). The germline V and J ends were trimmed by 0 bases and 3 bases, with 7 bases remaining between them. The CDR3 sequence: CASSLELVYNEQFF. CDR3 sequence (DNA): TGTGCCAGCAGCTTGGAACTAGTCTACAATGAGCAGTTCTTC.

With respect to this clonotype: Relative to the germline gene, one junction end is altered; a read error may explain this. CDR3 sequence: CANSSTSGRNYNEQFF. CDR3 in DNA: TGTGCCAACAGTTCGACTAGCGGAAGGAATTACAATGAGCAGTTCTTC. The chain couples TRBV12-3 or TRBV12-4 to TRBJ2-1; TRBD2 agrees at 9 bases. The CDR3 has 16 residues.